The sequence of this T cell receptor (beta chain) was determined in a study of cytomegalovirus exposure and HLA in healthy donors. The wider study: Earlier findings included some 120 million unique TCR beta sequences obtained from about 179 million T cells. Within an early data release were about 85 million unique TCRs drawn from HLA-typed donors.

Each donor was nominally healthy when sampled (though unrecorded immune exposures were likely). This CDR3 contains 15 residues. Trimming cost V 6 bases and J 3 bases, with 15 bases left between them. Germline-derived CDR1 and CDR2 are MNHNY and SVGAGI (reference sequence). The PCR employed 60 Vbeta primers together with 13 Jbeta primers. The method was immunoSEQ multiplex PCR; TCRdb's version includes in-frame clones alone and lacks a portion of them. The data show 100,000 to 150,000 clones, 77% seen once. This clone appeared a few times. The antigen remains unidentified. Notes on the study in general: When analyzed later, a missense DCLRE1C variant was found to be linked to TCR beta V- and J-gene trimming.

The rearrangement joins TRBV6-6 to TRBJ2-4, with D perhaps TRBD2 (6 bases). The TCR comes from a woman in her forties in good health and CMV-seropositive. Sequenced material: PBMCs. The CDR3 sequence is CASSDSVEGKNIQYF. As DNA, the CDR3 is TGTGCCAGCAGCGACAGCGTGGAGGGCAAAAACATTCAGTACTTC.